These T cell receptor beta chains were read from a single sample in a study of T cells in localized non-small cell lung cancer. The protocol was immunoSEQ multiplex PCR, while the TCRdb copy is restricted to in-frame clones and leaves out a portion. The sample shows about 11,000 clones, 90% of them seen only once. Source: peripheral blood, taken before any cancer treatment. The origin of the receptors is a male donor aged 60 or over with stage III lung adenocarcinoma. The CDR3 runs from the conserved cysteine through the conserved F or W. A D gene is named only where the DNA matches it firmly.

D gene | J gene | V gene | CDR3 protein
. | TRBJ2-2 | TRBV7-9 | CASSAQGSTGELFF
. | TRBJ1-1 | TRBV6-5 | CASQTGGDTEAFF
. | TRBJ1-1 | TRBV28 | CASSFPDRGARTEAFF
TRBD2 | TRBJ2-3 | TRBV29-1 | CSARTSGNTDTQYF
TRBD2 | TRBJ2-2 | TRBV10-2 | CASTESYSGANTGELFF
. | TRBJ2-7 | TRBV7-2 | CASSPQRGVSYEQYF
. | TRBJ1-1 | TRBV4-1 | CASSQDSAKNTEAFF
. | TRBJ2-7 | TRBV27 | CASSLTQLSKNYEQYF
. | TRBJ2-7 | TRBV7-6 | CASSHGGTGLSYEQYF
TRBD2 | TRBJ2-7 | TRBV2 | CATAPTSGRSYEQYF
TRBD2 | TRBJ2-6 | TRBV5-5 | CASSLLAGGSGANVLTF
TRBD2 | TRBJ2-2 | TRBV2 | CASLTSGSGEGELFF
TRBD1 | TRBJ1-2 | TRBV2 | CASSVPGQGHYGYTF
. | TRBJ2-2 | TRBV5-6 | CASSLWNRGAVF
. | TRBJ2-1 | TRBV19 | CASSMDSYYYNEQFF
. | TRBJ2-7 | TRBV30 | CAWKAGYTHEQYF
. | TRBJ1-6 | TRBV5-1 | CASSREGSYNSPLHF
. | TRBJ2-7 | TRBV28 | CASSSGLLAYEQYF
. | TRBJ2-1 | TRBV20-1 | CSARDNEQFF
. | TRBJ2-3 | TRBV6-6 | CASSFKDPDTQYF
. | TRBJ1-5 | TRBV27 | CASGRGNQPQHF
TRBD2 | TRBJ2-3 | TRBV19 | CASSIAAGAADTQYF
. | TRBJ2-7 | TRBV5-8 | CASSFYYEQYF